The rows below give T cell receptor beta chains drawn from one sample of a study of T-cell reconstitution after alpha-beta-depleted transplantation in children. TCRdb reanalysed the PCR reads using MiXCR and keeps one entry per CDR3 protein. This table has roughly 120,000 distinct CDR3 sequences, around 10% appearing once. Sequences were derived from PBMCs, sampled before TCRalphabeta/CD19-depleted stem cell transplant. These TCRs come from a boy between 2 and 10 years old with acute lymphoblastic leukemia, due to receive a stem cell transplant. CDR3s include the opening cysteine and the closing phenylalanine or tryptophan. D genes are given only for firm matches. Some rows have no size entry. The others give once, few or many, or a class for an expanded clone.

j_gene: TRBJ2-7; d_gene: -; v_gene: TRBV12-3/TRBV12-4; abundance: many; CDR3nt: TGTGCCAGCAGTTTGGGGAAGTCCTACGAGCAGTACTTC; CDR3aa: CASSLGKSYEQYF
j_gene: TRBJ2-7; d_gene: -; v_gene: TRBV20-1; abundance: many; CDR3nt: TGCAGTGCTAGGCCGGGATACGAGCAGTACTTC; CDR3aa: CSARPGYEQYF
j_gene: TRBJ2-1; d_gene: TRBD2; v_gene: TRBV5-1; abundance: many; CDR3nt: TGCGCCAGCTCCTGGGGCGGGAGGGACACCTACAATGAGCAGTTCTTC; CDR3aa: CASSWGGRDTYNEQFF
j_gene: TRBJ2-7; d_gene: TRBD1; v_gene: TRBV27; abundance: few; CDR3nt: TGTGCCAGCAGTTTGTCCGGGACAGTGAGCTCCTACGAGCAGTACTTC; CDR3aa: CASSLSGTVSSYEQYF
j_gene: TRBJ2-7; d_gene: -; v_gene: TRBV20-1; abundance: many; CDR3nt: TGCAGTGCTAGAGACAGCCTCCAGGGGTACTTC; CDR3aa: CSARDSLQGYF
j_gene: TRBJ2-1; d_gene: TRBD2; v_gene: TRBV12-3/TRBV12-4; abundance: many; CDR3nt: TGTGCCAGCGTGATGACTAGCGGGGCCTACAATGAGCAGTTCTTC; CDR3aa: CASVMTSGAYNEQFF
j_gene: TRBJ2-1; d_gene: -; v_gene: TRBV2; abundance: few; CDR3nt: TGTGCCAGCAGTGAATCCCTAGCTGGTGAGCAGTTCTTC; CDR3aa: CASSESLAGEQFF
j_gene: TRBJ1-1; d_gene: -; v_gene: TRBV5-1; abundance: many; CDR3nt: TGCGCCAGCAGCTTGTACGGGAGAGGGACTGAAGCTTTCTTT; CDR3aa: CASSLYGRGTEAFF
j_gene: TRBJ2-3; d_gene: -; v_gene: TRBV5-1; abundance: -; CDR3nt: TGCGCCAGCATCTTTCTTGGTTCAGACCGCACAGATACGCAGTATTTT; CDR3aa: CASIFLGSDRTDTQYF
j_gene: TRBJ1-1; d_gene: TRBD1; v_gene: TRBV19; abundance: few; CDR3nt: TGTGCCACCGGGGCAGGGGGGTTGGGGACTGAAGCTTTCTTT; CDR3aa: CATGAGGLGTEAFF
j_gene: TRBJ2-3; d_gene: TRBD1; v_gene: TRBV20-1; abundance: -; CDR3nt: TGCAGTGCAACACAGGGGGCAGGCGATACGCAGTATTTT; CDR3aa: CSATQGAGDTQYF
j_gene: TRBJ2-2; d_gene: TRBD2; v_gene: TRBV28; abundance: many; CDR3nt: TGTGCCAGCAGTTTATTGCGGGAGGACACCGGGGAGCTGTTTTTT; CDR3aa: CASSLLREDTGELFF
j_gene: TRBJ2-1; d_gene: TRBD1; v_gene: TRBV11-2; abundance: few; CDR3nt: TGTGCCAGCGGCCGGACAGGGAAATATAGTGAGCAGTTCTTC; CDR3aa: CASGRTGKYSEQFF
j_gene: TRBJ2-7; d_gene: -; v_gene: TRBV7-2; abundance: -; CDR3nt: TGTGCCAGCAGCTTAGATCGTTTTTCGTCCGAGCAGTACTTC; CDR3aa: CASSLDRFSSEQYF
j_gene: TRBJ2-2; d_gene: TRBD2; v_gene: TRBV6-5; abundance: many; CDR3nt: TGTGCCAGCAGTTACTCTATACTAGCGTTGACCGGGGAGCTGTTTTTT; CDR3aa: CASSYSILALTGELFF
j_gene: TRBJ2-5; d_gene: -; v_gene: TRBV20-1; abundance: many; CDR3nt: TGCAGTGCTGGCAAGGGAGAGACCCAGTACTTC; CDR3aa: CSAGKGETQYF
j_gene: TRBJ1-1; d_gene: -; v_gene: TRBV6-1; abundance: -; CDR3nt: TGTGCCAGCAGGGAAGGGGATTGGACTGAAGCTTTCTTT; CDR3aa: CASREGDWTEAFF
j_gene: TRBJ2-1; d_gene: -; v_gene: TRBV29-1; abundance: many; CDR3nt: TGCAGCGTTTCTAGGTTGACCTACAATGAGCAGTTCTTC; CDR3aa: CSVSRLTYNEQFF
j_gene: TRBJ2-5; d_gene: TRBD2; v_gene: TRBV24-1; abundance: medium-sized; CDR3nt: TGTGCCACCAGTGGCCCCGGACTAGCGGGAGTTGAGACCCAGTACTTC; CDR3aa: CATSGPGLAGVETQYF
j_gene: TRBJ2-3; d_gene: TRBD2; v_gene: TRBV27; abundance: -; CDR3nt: TGTGCCAGCAGAAGGACTAGCGGGAGTTTAAGGAGGGTCTCAGATACGCAGTATTTT; CDR3aa: CASRRTSGSLRRVSDTQYF
j_gene: TRBJ2-7; d_gene: TRBD2; v_gene: TRBV2; abundance: -; CDR3nt: TGTGCCAGCAGGCTAGCGGGAGAGTTCGAGCAGTACTTC; CDR3aa: CASRLAGEFEQYF
j_gene: TRBJ2-2; d_gene: -; v_gene: TRBV20-1; abundance: -; CDR3nt: TGCAGTGCTAGGAGGGCAGCTAACACCGGGGAGCTGTTTTTT; CDR3aa: CSARRAANTGELFF
j_gene: TRBJ1-2; d_gene: -; v_gene: TRBV11-2; abundance: -; CDR3nt: TGTGCCAGCAGCTTAGTCCGGCCCCTGGGGGGCTACACCTTC; CDR3aa: CASSLVRPLGGYTF
j_gene: TRBJ2-7; d_gene: TRBD1; v_gene: TRBV5-1; abundance: many; CDR3nt: TGCGCCAGCAGCGGACAGGGTGGATCCTACGAGCAGTACTTC; CDR3aa: CASSGQGGSYEQYF
j_gene: TRBJ1-2; d_gene: -; v_gene: TRBV27; abundance: few; CDR3nt: TGTGCCAGCAGTTTACGGTCTGACCCACGCGGCTACACCTTC; CDR3aa: CASSLRSDPRGYTF
j_gene: TRBJ2-1; d_gene: TRBD2; v_gene: TRBV5-1; abundance: few; CDR3nt: TGCGCCAGCAGCTGGGGACTAGCGGGCAGCTCCTACAATGAGCAGTTCTTC; CDR3aa: CASSWGLAGSSYNEQFF
j_gene: TRBJ2-7; d_gene: TRBD1; v_gene: TRBV29-1; abundance: few; CDR3nt: TGCAGCGTGGTCCCCGGACAGGGGGCTCACGAGCAGTACTTC; CDR3aa: CSVVPGQGAHEQYF
j_gene: TRBJ2-3; d_gene: -; v_gene: TRBV12-3/TRBV12-4; abundance: many; CDR3nt: TGTGCCAGCAGTTTAATAGGTACGCAGTATTTT; CDR3aa: CASSLIGTQYF
j_gene: TRBJ2-3; d_gene: -; v_gene: TRBV5-1; abundance: few; CDR3nt: TGCGCCAGTCGGGGGATCACAGATACGCAGTATTTT; CDR3aa: CASRGITDTQYF
j_gene: TRBJ1-5; d_gene: -; v_gene: TRBV20-1; abundance: few; CDR3nt: TGCAGTGCTACCTCGAGGGGGCCCCAGCATTTT; CDR3aa: CSATSRGPQHF
j_gene: TRBJ1-2; d_gene: -; v_gene: TRBV5-5; abundance: many; CDR3nt: TGTGCCAGCAGCTTGACCTCTTGGACAGACGGTTATGGCTACACCTTC; CDR3aa: CASSLTSWTDGYGYTF
j_gene: TRBJ2-1; d_gene: -; v_gene: TRBV7-3; abundance: -; CDR3nt: TGTGCCAGCAGCTTAAAAGTGACCGGAAGCTCCTACAATGAGCAGTTCTTC; CDR3aa: CASSLKVTGSSYNEQFF
j_gene: TRBJ2-2; d_gene: -; v_gene: TRBV25-1; abundance: -; CDR3nt: TGTGCCAGCAGTGAAAAGTACCGCACCGGGGAGCTGTTTTTT; CDR3aa: CASSEKYRTGELFF
j_gene: TRBJ2-1; d_gene: TRBD2; v_gene: TRBV20-1; abundance: many; CDR3nt: TGCAGTGCTCTCAAGGGGGCTAGCGGGATCAATGAGCAGTTCTTC; CDR3aa: CSALKGASGINEQFF
j_gene: TRBJ2-1; d_gene: TRBD2; v_gene: TRBV7-6; abundance: few; CDR3nt: TGTGCCAGCAGCGGAATTAGCGGGAGCTCCTACAATGAGCAGTTCTTC; CDR3aa: CASSGISGSSYNEQFF
j_gene: TRBJ2-7; d_gene: -; v_gene: TRBV2; abundance: -; CDR3nt: TGTGCCAGCAGCGAACCGGGGGAAATGAGCTCCTACGAGCAGTACTTC; CDR3aa: CASSEPGEMSSYEQYF
j_gene: TRBJ2-7; d_gene: -; v_gene: TRBV7-9; abundance: many; CDR3nt: TGTGCCAGCAGCCCGAAGGGGCCCTACGAGCAGTACTTC; CDR3aa: CASSPKGPYEQYF
j_gene: TRBJ2-1; d_gene: TRBD2; v_gene: TRBV4-1; abundance: -; CDR3nt: TGCGCCAGCATCCAAGTTGATATGGGGCTAGCGGGCCCCAATGAGCAGTTCTTC; CDR3aa: CASIQVDMGLAGPNEQFF
j_gene: TRBJ2-7; d_gene: -; v_gene: TRBV10-2; abundance: many; CDR3nt: TGCGCCAGCAGCGTTCAGGGGACCAACGAGCAGTACTTC; CDR3aa: CASSVQGTNEQYF
j_gene: TRBJ2-1; d_gene: -; v_gene: TRBV6-1; abundance: few; CDR3nt: TGTGCCAGCAGTGAGGGTCCTTACGCAGATGAGCAGTTCTTC; CDR3aa: CASSEGPYADEQFF
j_gene: TRBJ2-2; d_gene: TRBD1; v_gene: TRBV12-3/TRBV12-4; abundance: -; CDR3nt: TGTGCCAGCAGTCGACCTGCCGGGACAGACACCGGGGAGCTGTTTTTT; CDR3aa: CASSRPAGTDTGELFF
j_gene: TRBJ2-2; d_gene: -; v_gene: TRBV18; abundance: few; CDR3nt: TGTGCCAGCCGACCAGAGCAGGGGAACACCGGGGAGCTGTTTTTT; CDR3aa: CASRPEQGNTGELFF